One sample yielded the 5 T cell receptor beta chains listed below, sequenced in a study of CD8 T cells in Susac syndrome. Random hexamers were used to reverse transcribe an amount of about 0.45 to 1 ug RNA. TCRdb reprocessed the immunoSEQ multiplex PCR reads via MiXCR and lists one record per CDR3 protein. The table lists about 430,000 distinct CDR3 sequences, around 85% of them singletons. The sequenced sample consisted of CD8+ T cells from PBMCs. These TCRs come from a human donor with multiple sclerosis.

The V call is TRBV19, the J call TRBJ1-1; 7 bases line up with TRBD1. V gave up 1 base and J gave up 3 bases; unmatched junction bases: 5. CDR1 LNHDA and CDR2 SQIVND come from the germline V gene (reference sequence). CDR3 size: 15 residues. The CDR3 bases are TGTGCCAGTAGTATAGGAGACAGGGCCTACACTGAAGCTTTCTTT. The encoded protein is CASSIGDRAYTEAFF.

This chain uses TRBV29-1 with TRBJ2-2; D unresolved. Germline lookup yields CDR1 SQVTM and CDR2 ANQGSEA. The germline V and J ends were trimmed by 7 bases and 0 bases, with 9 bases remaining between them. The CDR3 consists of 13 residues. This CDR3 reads CSATEANTGELFF. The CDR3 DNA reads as TGCAGCGCTACAGAAGCGAACACCGGGGAGCTGTTTTTT.

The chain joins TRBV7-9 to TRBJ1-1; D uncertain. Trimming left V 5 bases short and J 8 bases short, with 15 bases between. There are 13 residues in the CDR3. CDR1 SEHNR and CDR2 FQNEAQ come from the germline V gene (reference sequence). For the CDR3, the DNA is TGTGCCAGCAGCGGCGGGCAACCCGTCGAAGCTTTCTTT. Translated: CASSGGQPVEAFF.

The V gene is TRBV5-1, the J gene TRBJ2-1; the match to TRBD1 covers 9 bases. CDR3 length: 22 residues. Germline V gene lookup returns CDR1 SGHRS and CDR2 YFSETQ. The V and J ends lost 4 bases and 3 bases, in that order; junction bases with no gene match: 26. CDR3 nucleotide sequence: TGCGCCAGCAGCCGACACCTGGCAGCCGGGACAGGGCATCAAGGGGACTACAATGAGCAGTTCTTC. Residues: CASSRHLAAGTGHQGDYNEQFF. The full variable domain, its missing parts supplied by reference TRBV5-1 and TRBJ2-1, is KAGVTQTPRYLIKTRGQQVTLSCSPISGHRSVSWYQQTPGQGLQFLFEYFSETQRNKGNFPGRFSGRQFSNSRSEMNVSTLELGDSALYLCASSRHLAAGTGHQGDYNEQFFGPGTRLTVL.

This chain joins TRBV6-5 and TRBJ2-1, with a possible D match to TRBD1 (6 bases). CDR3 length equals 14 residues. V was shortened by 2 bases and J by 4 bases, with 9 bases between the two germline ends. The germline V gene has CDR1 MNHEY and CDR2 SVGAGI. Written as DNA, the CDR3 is TGTGCCAGCAGTTACATTCAGGGGTACAATGAGCAGTTCTTC. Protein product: CASSYIQGYNEQFF.